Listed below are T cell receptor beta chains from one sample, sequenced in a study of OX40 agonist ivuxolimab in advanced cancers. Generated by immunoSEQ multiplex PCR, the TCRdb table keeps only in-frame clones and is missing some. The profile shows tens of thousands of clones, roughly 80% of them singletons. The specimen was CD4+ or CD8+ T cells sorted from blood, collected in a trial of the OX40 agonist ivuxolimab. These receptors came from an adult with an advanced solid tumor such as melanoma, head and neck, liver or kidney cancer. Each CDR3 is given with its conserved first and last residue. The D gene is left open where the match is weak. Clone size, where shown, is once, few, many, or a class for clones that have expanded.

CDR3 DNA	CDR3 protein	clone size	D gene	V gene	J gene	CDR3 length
TGTGCCAGCAGCTTACAGACTAGCGCAGGCAATGAGCAGTTCTTC	CASSLQTSAGNEQFF	NA	TRBD2	TRBV7-9	TRBJ2-1	15
TGTGCCAGCAGCCAAGAATCAGGGAGGAGGTACCAAGAGACCCAGTACTTC	CASSQESGRRYQETQYF	few	NA	TRBV4-2	TRBJ2-5	17
TGTGCTAGTGGTTTGGAGGTAGGGGTCGAGCAGTACTTC	CASGLEVGVEQYF	NA	NA	TRBV12-5	TRBJ2-7	13
TGTGCCAGCAGCAAACGGGAGGGCCCCTACAATGAGCAGTTCTTC	CASSKREGPYNEQFF	NA	TRBD2	TRBV7-8	TRBJ2-1	15
TGTGCCAGCAGCCCTGGGCCTAATGAAAAACTGTTTTTT	CASSPGPNEKLFF	NA	NA	TRBV7-7	TRBJ1-4	13
TGTGCCAGCAGCCCGGGTGGACGGAGGGGTGAAAAACTGTTTTTT	CASSPGGRRGEKLFF	NA	NA	TRBV11-2	TRBJ1-4	15
TGTGCCAGTAGCGTGGCGGGGGTCGAAGAGACCCAGTACTTC	CASSVAGVEETQYF	NA	TRBD2	TRBV19	TRBJ2-5	14
TGTGCCAGCAGCCCCCACCGGGCCGATGAGCAGTTCTTC	CASSPHRADEQFF	NA	NA	TRBV27	TRBJ2-1	13
TGTGCCAGCACCTGGAACACTGAAGCTTTCTTT	CASTWNTEAFF	few	NA	TRBV25-1	TRBJ1-1	11
TGTGCCAGCAGCTCTATCCGGACAGGGGCATGGACCACTGAAGCTTTCTTT	CASSSIRTGAWTTEAFF	once	TRBD1	TRBV7-2	TRBJ1-1	17
TGTGCCAGCAGTAACTACAGGAATCAGCCCCAGCATTTT	CASSNYRNQPQHF	NA	NA	TRBV6-1	TRBJ1-5	13
TGTGCCAGCAGCTTAACCCCCAGAATGAACACAGATACGCAGTATTTT	CASSLTPRMNTDTQYF	NA	NA	TRBV7-3	TRBJ2-3	16
TGCGCCAGCAGAGGGGTGGGGAACACTGAAGCTTTCTTT	CASRGVGNTEAFF	NA	NA	TRBV5-1	TRBJ1-1	13
TGCGCCAGCACCAAGGGACTCCTGAGGGATATAGAGACCCAGTACTTC	CASTKGLLRDIETQYF	NA	NA	TRBV10-2	TRBJ2-5	16
TGTGCCAGCAGCTGGACAGACCAAACCGGGGAGCTGTTTTTT	CASSWTDQTGELFF	NA	NA	TRBV9	TRBJ2-2	14
TGTGCCAGCAGTGACGGAGTCCGGACCAATCAGCCCCAGCATTTT	CASSDGVRTNQPQHF	NA	NA	TRBV6-4	TRBJ1-5	15
TGTGCCAGCAGCCTAGATTTGCGAACGGACACCGGGGAGCTGTTTTTT	CASSLDLRTDTGELFF	NA	NA	TRBV5-4	TRBJ2-2	16
TGCGCCAGCAGAGACCGGACACTACAAGGCTACGAGCAGTACTTC	CASRDRTLQGYEQYF	NA	NA	TRBV10-2	TRBJ2-7	15
TGTGCCAGCAGTTACAACTCGGGCCAGGGGGCCCAAGCTTTCTTT	CASSYNSGQGAQAFF	NA	TRBD1	TRBV6-5	TRBJ1-1	15
TGTGCCAGCAGCGTAGTAGCTCTGCAGGGGGGAACTGGAAACACCATATATTTT	CASSVVALQGGTGNTIYF	NA	TRBD1	TRBV9	TRBJ1-3	18
TGCGCCAGCAGCCAGGGACAGACCAGAGAAAAACTGTTTTTT	CASSQGQTREKLFF	NA	TRBD1	TRBV5-1	TRBJ1-4	14
TGTGCCAGCAGCTCGCAATCGGGTGGGACGGGGACCGGGGAGCTGTTTTTT	CASSSQSGGTGTGELFF	NA	NA	TRBV7-2	TRBJ2-2	17
TGTGCCAGCAGCCTAGAGGGGGTATCTTTAGGCAATTCACCCCTCCACTTT	CASSLEGVSLGNSPLHF	NA	NA	TRBV7-2	TRBJ1-6	17
TGCGCCAGCAGCAACCGACTAGCGGGACATTTACAAGAGACCCAGTACTTC	CASSNRLAGHLQETQYF	NA	TRBD2	TRBV5-1	TRBJ2-5	17
TGTGCCACCAGCAGAACCAAAACCGGGACTAGCGGCACAGATACGCAGTATTTT	CATSRTKTGTSGTDTQYF	NA	TRBD2	TRBV15	TRBJ2-3	18
TGTGCCATCAGTGTAGGCGCTACTAGCACAGATACGCAGTATTTT	CAISVGATSTDTQYF	NA	NA	TRBV10-3	TRBJ2-3	15
TGTGCCAGCAGCGTAAAGACAGGGGGAACTGAAGCTTTCTTT	CASSVKTGGTEAFF	NA	TRBD1	TRBV5-4	TRBJ1-1	14
TGTGCCAGCAGCCAAGTAGAGCGGGAGGTTCAGTACTTC	CASSQVEREVQYF	NA	TRBD2	TRBV4-2	TRBJ2-4	13
TGCGCCAGCAGTCATCCACAGGGGAAAAACATTCAGTACTTC	CASSHPQGKNIQYF	NA	TRBD1	TRBV23-1	TRBJ2-4	14
TGTGCCAGCAGTTACAGGGGGCGCTTATACGAGCAGTACTTC	CASSYRGRLYEQYF	NA	TRBD1	TRBV6-5	TRBJ2-7	14
TGTGCCAGCAGTGCGGGACAGTACGACTCCTACGAGCAGTACTTC	CASSAGQYDSYEQYF	NA	NA	TRBV6-5	TRBJ2-7	15
TGTGCCAGCAGCTTAAGTCTGGCGGGGGGACGGGATACGCAGTATTTT	CASSLSLAGGRDTQYF	NA	TRBD2	TRBV11-3	TRBJ2-3	16
TGCGCCAGCAGCCAAGATCTCAGCGAAGGCACAGATACGCAGTATTTT	CASSQDLSEGTDTQYF	NA	NA	TRBV4-3	TRBJ2-3	16
TGTGCCTGGAAAACCGACAGGGGGTTGAAAGAGACCCAGTACTTC	CAWKTDRGLKETQYF	NA	TRBD1	TRBV30	TRBJ2-5	15
TGTGCCAGCAGCTTAGTCAGGGCCACTGAAGCTTTCTTT	CASSLVRATEAFF	many	NA	TRBV7-2	TRBJ1-1	13
TGCGCCAGCAGTTCTACTGGGACTAGCGGGGGTGGTACGCAGTATTTT	CASSSTGTSGGGTQYF	NA	TRBD2	TRBV5-1	TRBJ2-3	16
TGTGCCAGTAGCGGAGGGATAAATCAGCCCCAGCATTTT	CASSGGINQPQHF	NA	NA	TRBV19	TRBJ1-5	13
TGTGCCAGCAGTGAAGTATCAGGATATAATTCACCCCTCCACTTT	CASSEVSGYNSPLHF	NA	NA	TRBV6-1	TRBJ1-6	15
TGCGCCAGCAGCCAAGGAACGACTGGGGGGACTAATTCACCCCTCCACTTT	CASSQGTTGGTNSPLHF	NA	NA	TRBV4-1	TRBJ1-6	17
TGTGCCAGCAGCTTGGAAAGTCGGGGGATCGACGAGCAGTACTTC	CASSLESRGIDEQYF	NA	NA	TRBV5-5	TRBJ2-7	15
TGTGCCAGTAGTATCCCACAGGCGGTAGCCCAGCATTTT	CASSIPQAVAQHF	NA	NA	TRBV19	TRBJ1-5	13
TGTGCCAGCAATCTACTAGCGGGAGGGCCGGGAACCGGGGAGCTGTTTTTT	CASNLLAGGPGTGELFF	NA	TRBD2	TRBV2	TRBJ2-2	17
TGTGCCAGCAGCCTCCAGGGGGGCGAGCAGTACTTC	CASSLQGGEQYF	few	NA	TRBV7-3	TRBJ2-7	12
TGTGCCAGCACCTCCAGGGGGATCGGGAACACTGAAGCTTTCTTT	CASTSRGIGNTEAFF	NA	TRBD1	TRBV6-1	TRBJ1-1	15
TGCGCCAGCAGCTCCGGACAGACGAGATATGGCTACACCTTC	CASSSGQTRYGYTF	NA	NA	TRBV5-1	TRBJ1-2	14
TGTGCCACCAGCACTCTGAAACCCGGGACAAGGGAAAAACTGTTTTTT	CATSTLKPGTREKLFF	NA	NA	TRBV15	TRBJ1-4	16
TGTGCTAGCAGCTTAGACGGCGGACCGAACACCGGGGAGCTGTTTTTT	CASSLDGGPNTGELFF	few	NA	TRBV7-7	TRBJ2-2	16
TGTGCCAGCAGCCCCGGGACGGGAATCCAGGAGACCCAGTACTTC	CASSPGTGIQETQYF	NA	NA	TRBV11-3	TRBJ2-5	15
TGTGCCAGCAGTGGGAGGACTGCCGGCACCGGGGAGCTGTTTTTT	CASSGRTAGTGELFF	NA	NA	TRBV6-1	TRBJ2-2	15
TGTGCCAGCAGCCAAGGAGGCGGGGTTGGGGAGCAGTACTTC	CASSQGGGVGEQYF	NA	NA	TRBV14	TRBJ2-7	14
TGTGCCAGCATCCCTCTCCGGGAGGGCCGCGATGAGCAGTTCTTC	CASIPLREGRDEQFF	few	TRBD2	TRBV6-1	TRBJ2-1	15
TGTGCCAGCAGATCAGATGAAAAACTGTTTTTT	CASRSDEKLFF	NA	NA	TRBV28	TRBJ1-4	11
TGTGCCAGCAGTGGACTCACGACAATCAATGAGCAGTTCTTC	CASSGLTTINEQFF	NA	NA	TRBV6-1	TRBJ2-1	14
TGTGCCTGGAGCGGAGGGACAGGGGACTACGAGCAGTACTTC	CAWSGGTGDYEQYF	NA	TRBD1	TRBV30	TRBJ2-7	14
TGCAGTGCTAGAGTCGCGGGCGAGCAGTACTTC	CSARVAGEQYF	once	NA	TRBV20-1	TRBJ2-7	11